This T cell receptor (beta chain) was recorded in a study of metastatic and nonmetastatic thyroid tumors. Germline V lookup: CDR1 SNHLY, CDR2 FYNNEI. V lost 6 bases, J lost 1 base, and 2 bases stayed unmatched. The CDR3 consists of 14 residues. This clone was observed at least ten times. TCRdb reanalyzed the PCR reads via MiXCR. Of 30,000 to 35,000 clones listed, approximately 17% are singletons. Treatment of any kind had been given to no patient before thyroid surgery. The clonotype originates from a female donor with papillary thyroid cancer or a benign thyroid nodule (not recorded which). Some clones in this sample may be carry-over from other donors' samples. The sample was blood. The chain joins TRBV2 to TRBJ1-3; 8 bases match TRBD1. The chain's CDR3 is CASRDRASGNTIYF. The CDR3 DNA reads TGTGCCAGCAGGGACAGGGCTTCTGGAAACACCATATATTTT.